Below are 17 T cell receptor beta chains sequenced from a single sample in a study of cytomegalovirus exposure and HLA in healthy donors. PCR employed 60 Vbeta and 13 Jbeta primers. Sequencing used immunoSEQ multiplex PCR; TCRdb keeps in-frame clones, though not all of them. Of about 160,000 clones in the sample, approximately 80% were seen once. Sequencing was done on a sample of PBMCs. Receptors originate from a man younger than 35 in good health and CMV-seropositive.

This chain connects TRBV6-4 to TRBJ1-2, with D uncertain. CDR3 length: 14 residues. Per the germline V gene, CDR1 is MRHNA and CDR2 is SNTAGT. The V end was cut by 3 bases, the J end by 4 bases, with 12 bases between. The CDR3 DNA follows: TGTGCCAGCAGTGAAAGACCCGAGGGCTATGGCTACACCTTC. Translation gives CASSERPEGYGYTF.

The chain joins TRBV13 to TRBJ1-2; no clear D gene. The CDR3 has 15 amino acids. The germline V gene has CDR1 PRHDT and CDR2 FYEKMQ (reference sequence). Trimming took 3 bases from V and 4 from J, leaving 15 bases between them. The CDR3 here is CASSLDRGSSYGYTF. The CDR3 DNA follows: TGTGCCAGCAGCTTGGATCGGGGAAGTAGCTATGGCTACACCTTC.

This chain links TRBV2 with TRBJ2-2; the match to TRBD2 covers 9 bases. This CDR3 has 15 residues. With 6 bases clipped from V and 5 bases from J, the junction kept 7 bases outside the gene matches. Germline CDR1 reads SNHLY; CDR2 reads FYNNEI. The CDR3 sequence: CASRPGLADTGELFF. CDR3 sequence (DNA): TGTGCCAGCAGACCGGGACTAGCCGATACCGGGGAGCTGTTTTTT.

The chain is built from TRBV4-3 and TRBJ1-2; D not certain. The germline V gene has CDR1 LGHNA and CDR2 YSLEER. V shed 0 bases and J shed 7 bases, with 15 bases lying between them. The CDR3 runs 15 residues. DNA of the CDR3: TGCGCCAGCAGCCAAGATTTGGGAGAGTCCGGTGGCTACACCTTC. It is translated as CASSQDLGESGGYTF.

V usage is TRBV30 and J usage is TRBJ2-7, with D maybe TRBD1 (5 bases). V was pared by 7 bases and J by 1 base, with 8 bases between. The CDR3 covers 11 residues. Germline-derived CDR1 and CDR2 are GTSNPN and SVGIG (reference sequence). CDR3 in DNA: TGTGCCTCCTCAGGGTCCTACGAGCAGTACTTC. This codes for CASSGSYEQYF.

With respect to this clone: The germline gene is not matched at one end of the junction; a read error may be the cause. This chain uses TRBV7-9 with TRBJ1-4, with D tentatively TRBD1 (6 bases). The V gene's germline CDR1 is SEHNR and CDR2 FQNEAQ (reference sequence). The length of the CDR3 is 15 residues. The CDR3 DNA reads TGTTCCAGCAGCTCAACAGGGTTAGCTAATGAAAAACTGTTTTTT. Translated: CSSSSTGLANEKLFF. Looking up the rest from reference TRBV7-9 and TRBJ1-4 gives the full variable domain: DTGVSQNPRHKITKRGQNVTFRCDPISEHNRLYWYRQTLGQGPEFLTYFQNEAQLEKSRLLSDRFSAERPKGSFSTLEIQRTEQGDSAMYLCSSSSTGLANEKLFFGSGTQLSVL.

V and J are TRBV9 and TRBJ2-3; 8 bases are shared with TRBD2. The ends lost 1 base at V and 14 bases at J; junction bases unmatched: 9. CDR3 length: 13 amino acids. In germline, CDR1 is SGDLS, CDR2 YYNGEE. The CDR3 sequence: CASSVSAGGAPYF. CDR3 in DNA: TGTGCCAGCAGCGTATCCGCCGGGGGGGCCCCGTATTTT.

This chain's CDR3 is CASSPLEHTEAFF. In DNA, the CDR3 is TGTGCCAGCTCACCACTCGAGCACACTGAAGCTTTCTTT. The chain links TRBV18 to TRBJ1-1; D not certain. Germline CDR1 is KGHSH and CDR2 is LQKENI. Deletions cut 1 base from V and 3 bases from J, with 6 bases between. This CDR3 is built from 13 residues.

The DNA for the CDR3 is TGTGCCAGTAGTAACGGCAGGGTAGGTGGTCTTAGCAATCAGCCCCAGCATTTT. This codes for CASSNGRVGGLSNQPQHF. V gene TRBV19 combines with J gene TRBJ1-5, with D possibly being TRBD1 (5 bases). CDR1 is LNHDA, CDR2 SQIVND, per germline (reference sequence). Trimming removed 4 bases at V and 0 bases at J, with 19 bases between. This CDR3 region has 18 residues.

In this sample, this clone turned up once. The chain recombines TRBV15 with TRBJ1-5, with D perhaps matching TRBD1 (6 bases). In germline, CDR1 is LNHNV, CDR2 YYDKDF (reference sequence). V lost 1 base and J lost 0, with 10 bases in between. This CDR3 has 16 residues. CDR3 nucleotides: TGTGCCACCAGCAGAGGACGGACAGATAGCAATCAGCCCCAGCATTTT. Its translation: CATSRGRTDSNQPQHF. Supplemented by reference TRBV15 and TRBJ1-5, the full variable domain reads DAMVIQNPRYQVTQFGKPVTLSCSQTLNHNVMYWYQQKSSQAPKLLFHYYDKDFNNEADTPDNFQSRRPNTSFCFLDIRSPGLGDTAMYLCATSRGRTDSNQPQHFGDGTRLSIL.

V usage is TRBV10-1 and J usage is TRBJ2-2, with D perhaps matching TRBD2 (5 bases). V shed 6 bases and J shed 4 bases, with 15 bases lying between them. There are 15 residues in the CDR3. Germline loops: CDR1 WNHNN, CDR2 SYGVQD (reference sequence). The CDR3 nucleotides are TGCGCCAGCAGAGGTGGGAGCGTCGGCACCGGGGAGCTGTTTTTT. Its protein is CASRGGSVGTGELFF.

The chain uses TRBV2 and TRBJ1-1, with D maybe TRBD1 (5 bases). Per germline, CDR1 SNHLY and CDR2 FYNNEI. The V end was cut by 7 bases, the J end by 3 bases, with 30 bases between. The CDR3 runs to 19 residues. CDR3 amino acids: CASIDIRLGGEGSDTEAFF. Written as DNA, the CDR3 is TGTGCCAGCATCGATATCCGGCTCGGAGGGGAAGGTTCGGACACTGAAGCTTTCTTT.

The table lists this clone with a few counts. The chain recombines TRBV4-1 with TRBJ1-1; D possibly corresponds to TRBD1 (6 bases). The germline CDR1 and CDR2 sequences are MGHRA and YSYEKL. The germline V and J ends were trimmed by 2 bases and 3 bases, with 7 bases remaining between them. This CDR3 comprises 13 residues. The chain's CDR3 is CASSQTGYTEAFF. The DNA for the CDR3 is TGCGCCAGCAGCCAAACAGGGTACACTGAAGCTTTCTTT.

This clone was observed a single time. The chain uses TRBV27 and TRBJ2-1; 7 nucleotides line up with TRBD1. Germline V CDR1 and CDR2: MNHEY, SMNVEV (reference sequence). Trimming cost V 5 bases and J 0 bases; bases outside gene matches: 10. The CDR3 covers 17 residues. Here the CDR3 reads CASSLPTGKSSYNEQFF. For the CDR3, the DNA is TGTGCCAGCAGTCTCCCGACAGGGAAGAGCTCCTACAATGAGCAGTTCTTC.

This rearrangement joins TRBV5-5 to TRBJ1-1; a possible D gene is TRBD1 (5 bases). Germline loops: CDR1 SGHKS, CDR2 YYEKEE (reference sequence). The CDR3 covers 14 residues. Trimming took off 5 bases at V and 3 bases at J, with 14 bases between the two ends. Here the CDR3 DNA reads TGTGCCAGCAGTTCCCGGGGGGACGACACTGAAGCTTTCTTT. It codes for CASSSRGDDTEAFF.

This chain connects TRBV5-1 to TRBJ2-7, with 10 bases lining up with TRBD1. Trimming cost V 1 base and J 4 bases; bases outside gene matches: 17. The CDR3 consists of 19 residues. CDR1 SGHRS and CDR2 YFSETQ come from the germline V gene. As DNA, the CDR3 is TGCGCCAGCAGCTTGATGGTGTCCGGTGGGACAGGGGTAATTTACGAGCAGTACTTC. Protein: CASSLMVSGGTGVIYEQYF.

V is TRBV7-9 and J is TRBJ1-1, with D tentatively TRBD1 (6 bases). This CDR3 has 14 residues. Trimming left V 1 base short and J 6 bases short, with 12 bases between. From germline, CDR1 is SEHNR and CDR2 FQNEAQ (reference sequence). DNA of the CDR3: TGTGCCAGCAGCTTAGACGGCAGGGGACCTGAAGCTTTCTTT. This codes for CASSLDGRGPEAFF.